This entry is about one TCR beta chain. Its antigen is undetermined. The entry originates in a study of neoadjuvant nivolumab and ipilimumab in lung cancer. Study results and limitations: From pretherapy to surgery, tumor richness and clonality rose with dual therapy. TCR sequencing covered a small number of samples. Compared with tumor-adjacent uninvolved lung, resected tumors showed greater richness and clonality.

This CDR3 is built from 13 residues. Germline V gene sequence: CDR1 SNHLY, CDR2 FYNNEI. V lost 7 bases, J lost 4 bases, and 10 bases lay in between. TCRdb's table, derived via immunoSEQ multiplex PCR, lists solely in-frame clones and lacks some. This table holds 15,000 to 20,000 clones, around 77% found once. The rearrangement uses TRBV2 and TRBJ1-4; D is unresolved. The sample here was tumor tissue, taken after neoadjuvant nivolumab, alone or with ipilimumab, at or shortly before surgery. This receptor was taken from an adult with non-small cell lung cancer. The CDR3 reads CASTTVLNEKLFF. For the CDR3, the DNA is TGTGCCAGCACCACAGTTCTTAATGAAAAACTGTTTTTT.